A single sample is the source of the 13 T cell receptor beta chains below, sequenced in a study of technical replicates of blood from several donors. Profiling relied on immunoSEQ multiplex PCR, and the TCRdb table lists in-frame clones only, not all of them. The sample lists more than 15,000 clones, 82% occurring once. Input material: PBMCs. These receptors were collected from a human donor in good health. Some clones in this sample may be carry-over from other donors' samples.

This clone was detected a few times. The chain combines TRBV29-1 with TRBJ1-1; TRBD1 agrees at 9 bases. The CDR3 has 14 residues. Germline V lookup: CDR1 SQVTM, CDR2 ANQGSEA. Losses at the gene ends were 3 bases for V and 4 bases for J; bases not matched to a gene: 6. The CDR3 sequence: CSVEGGQGSTEAFF. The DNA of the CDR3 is TGCAGCGTTGAGGGAGGACAGGGGAGCACTGAAGCTTTCTTT.

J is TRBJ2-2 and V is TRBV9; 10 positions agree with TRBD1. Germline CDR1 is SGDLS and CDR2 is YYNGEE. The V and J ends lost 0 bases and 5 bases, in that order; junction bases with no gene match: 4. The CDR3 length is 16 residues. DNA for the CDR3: TGTGCCAGCAGCGTAGCTTGGGGACAGGGGACCGGGGAGCTGTTTTTT. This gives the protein CASSVAWGQGTGELFF.

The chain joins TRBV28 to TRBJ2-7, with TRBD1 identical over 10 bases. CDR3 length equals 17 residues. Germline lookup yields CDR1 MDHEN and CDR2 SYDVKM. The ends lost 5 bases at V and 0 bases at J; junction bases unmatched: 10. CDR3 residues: CASSPMSWDRGSYEQYF. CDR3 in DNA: TGTGCCAGCAGTCCGATGAGTTGGGACAGGGGCTCCTACGAGCAGTACTTC. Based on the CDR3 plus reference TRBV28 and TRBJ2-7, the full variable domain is DVKVTQSSRYLVKRTGEKVFLECVQDMDHENMFWYRQDPGLGLRLIYFSYDVKMKEKGDIPEGYSVSREKKERFSLILESASTNQTSMYLCASSPMSWDRGSYEQYFGPGTRLTVT.

The chain's CDR3 is CASSFRDRDGYTF. DNA for the CDR3: TGCGCCAGCAGCTTCCGGGACAGGGACGGCTACACCTTC. This chain connects TRBV5-1 to TRBJ1-2; 9 nucleotides match TRBD1. Germline V gene data show CDR1 as SGHRS and CDR2 as YFSETQ. The CDR3 totals 13 residues. V was pared by 2 bases and J by 8 bases, with 4 bases of the junction left unmatched.

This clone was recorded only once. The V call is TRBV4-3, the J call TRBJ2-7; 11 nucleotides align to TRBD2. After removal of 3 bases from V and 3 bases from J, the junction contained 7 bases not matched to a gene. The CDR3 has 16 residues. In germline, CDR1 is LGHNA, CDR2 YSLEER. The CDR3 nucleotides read TGCGCCAGCAGCCAGTACATAGCGGGGGGGCGCTACGAGCAGTACTTC. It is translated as CASSQYIAGGRYEQYF.

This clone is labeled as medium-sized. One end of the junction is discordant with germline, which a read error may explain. The DNA for the CDR3 is TGCGTGACTATGAAGACAGGGGATGAAGCTTTCTTT. It encodes CVTMKTGDEAFF. This chain joins TRBV12-5 and TRBJ1-1, with 8 bases identical to TRBD1. Germline CDR1 is LGHNT and CDR2 is FRNRAP. This CDR3 contains 12 residues.

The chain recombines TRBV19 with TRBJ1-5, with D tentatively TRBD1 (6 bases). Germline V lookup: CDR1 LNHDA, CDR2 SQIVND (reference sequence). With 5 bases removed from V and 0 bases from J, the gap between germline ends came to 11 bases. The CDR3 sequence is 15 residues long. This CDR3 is CASSSDRYSNQPQHF. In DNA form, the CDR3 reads TGTGCCAGTAGTTCCGACAGGTATAGCAATCAGCCCCAGCATTTT.

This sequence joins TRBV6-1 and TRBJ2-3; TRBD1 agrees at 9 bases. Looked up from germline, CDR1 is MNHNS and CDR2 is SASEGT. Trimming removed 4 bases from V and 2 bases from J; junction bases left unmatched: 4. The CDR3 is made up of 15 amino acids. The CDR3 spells CASSAGTGHTDTQYF. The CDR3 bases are TGTGCCAGCAGTGCCGGGACAGGGCACACAGATACGCAGTATTTT.

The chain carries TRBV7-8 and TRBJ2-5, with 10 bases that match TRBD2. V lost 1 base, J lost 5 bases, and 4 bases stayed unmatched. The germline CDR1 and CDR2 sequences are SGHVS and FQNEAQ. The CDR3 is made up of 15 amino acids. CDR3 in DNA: TGTGCCAGCAGCTTAGTAGGGACTAGCGTGGAGACCCAGTACTTC. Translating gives CASSLVGTSVETQYF.

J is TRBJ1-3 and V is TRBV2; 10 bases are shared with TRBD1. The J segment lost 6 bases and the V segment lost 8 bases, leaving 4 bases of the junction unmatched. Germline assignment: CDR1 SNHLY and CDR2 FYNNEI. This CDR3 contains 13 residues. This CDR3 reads CASRDRGSNTIYF. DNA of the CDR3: TGTGCCAGCCGGGACAGGGGTTCAAACACCATATATTTT.

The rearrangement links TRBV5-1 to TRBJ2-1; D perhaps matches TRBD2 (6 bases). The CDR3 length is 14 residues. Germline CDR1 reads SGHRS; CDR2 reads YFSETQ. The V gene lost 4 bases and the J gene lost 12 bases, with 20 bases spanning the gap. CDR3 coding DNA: TGCGCCAGCAGCGGGGGATATAGCGGCGAGGGGCAGTTCTTC. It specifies CASSGGYSGEGQFF.

The CDR3 DNA follows: TGTGCCAGCAGCTTTGGGACTACCAATGAGCAGTTCTTC. Residues: CASSFGTTNEQFF. The chain is built from TRBV7-7 and TRBJ2-1, with 7 bases identical to TRBD2. The CDR3 is 13 amino acids. J was trimmed by 6 bases and V by 3 bases; bases with no gene match: 2. CDR1 is SSHAT and CDR2 is FNYEAQ in the germline V gene (reference sequence). Variable domain in full (rest from reference TRBV7-7 and TRBJ2-1): GAGVSQSPRYKVTKRGQDVTLRCDPISSHATLYWYQQALGQGPEFLTYFNYEAQPDKSGLPSDRFSAERPEGSISTLTIQRTEQRDSAMYRCASSFGTTNEQFFGPGTRLTVL.

The CDR3, as DNA: TGTGCCAGCAGTCTGACAGGGGGGTGGCAGCCCCAGCATTTT. Its translation: CASSLTGGWQPQHF. This chain joins TRBV5-8 and TRBJ1-5; TRBD1 matches at 9 bases. V trimming: 5 bases; J trimming: 7 bases; junction bases outside the gene matches: 7. Germline V gene lookup returns CDR1 SGHTS and CDR2 YDEGEE. This CDR3 comprises 14 residues.